This T cell receptor beta chain was retrieved from a study of vaccination effects on CD4 cells after COVID-19. The wider study: Post-vaccine specimens were collected at a median of 72 days following the second dose. Around 2.1 million PBMC per well were cultured with around 10 IU/ml IL-2 and approximately 10 ug/ml peptides. Study-wide results and caveats: The vaccine-induced clones of healthy vaccinees included only 1 of 255 that cross-reacted with common cold coronaviruses.

Culture proceeded for 10 days, and CD4+ T cells were then isolated. Each person got two doses of an mRNA SARS-CoV-2 vaccine, BNT162b2 or mRNA-1273. The assay was immunoSEQ multiplex PCR, and TCRdb's table has in-frame clones only and misses some. There are about 71,000 clones in the sample; roughly four fifths occur only once, and 2% to 3% lies in the top ten. This clone showed up just a few times. Its target is not known. V dropped 0 bases and J dropped 4 bases, with 12 bases sitting between them. The CDR3 totals 14 residues. The germline V gene encodes CDR1 GTSNPN and CDR2 SVGIG (reference sequence).

The V call is TRBV30, the J call TRBJ1-2, with unresolved D. The sequence came from a human donor who received a COVID-19 vaccine. The material sequenced was CD4+ T cells from PBMCs cultured without peptide, taken after COVID-19 vaccination. CDR3 region: CAWSVEGPAYGYTF. Written as DNA, the CDR3 is TGTGCCTGGAGTGTAGAGGGCCCTGCCTATGGCTACACCTTC.